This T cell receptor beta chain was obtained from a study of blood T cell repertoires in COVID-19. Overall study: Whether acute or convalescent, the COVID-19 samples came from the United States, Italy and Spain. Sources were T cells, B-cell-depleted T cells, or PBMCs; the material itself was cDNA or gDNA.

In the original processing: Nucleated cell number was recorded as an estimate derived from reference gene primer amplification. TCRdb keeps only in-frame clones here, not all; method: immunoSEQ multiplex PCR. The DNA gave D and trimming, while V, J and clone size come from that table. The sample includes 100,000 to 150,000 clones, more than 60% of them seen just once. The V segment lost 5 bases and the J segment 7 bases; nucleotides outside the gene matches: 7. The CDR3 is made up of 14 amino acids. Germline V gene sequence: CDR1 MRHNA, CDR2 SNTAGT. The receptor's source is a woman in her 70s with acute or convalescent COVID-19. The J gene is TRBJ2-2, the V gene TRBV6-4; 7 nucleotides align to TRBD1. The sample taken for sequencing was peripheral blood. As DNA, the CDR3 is TGTGCCAGCAGTTCCGACAGGGCTGTCGGGGAGCTGTTTTTT. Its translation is CASSSDRAVGELFF.